The present entry profiles one TCR beta chain with its context. This sample stems from a study of shared clonotypes between healthy human individuals. The length of the CDR3 is 17 residues. V lost 3 bases, J lost 4 bases, and 19 bases lay in between. Germline lookup yields CDR1 KGHSH and CDR2 LQKENI. Deep level was the assay's run setting. Here immunoSEQ multiplex PCR was the method, and the copy in TCRdb shows in-frame clones only, minus some. The sample includes about 1.5 million clones, 95% to 99% seen only once; the top ten take 0.4% to 0.45%. Material: naive CD4+ T cells sorted from blood. Documented subset: CD45RA+ positively selected. This clonotype was sampled from a young man in good health. The V call is TRBV18, the J call TRBJ2-1; possibly TRBD1 for D (6 bases). In DNA form, the CDR3 reads TGTGCCAGCTCACCTCCCCGGGGACCTGGACAGTACAATGAGCAGTTCTTC. As protein: CASSPPRGPGQYNEQFF.